This T cell receptor delta chain was sequenced for a study of gamma-delta chains in newborns, infants, children. Background on the study: Innate gammadelta T cells reportedly expand polyclonally right after birth, driven by microbial exposure, per the title.

TCRdb re-called clones from the reads using CATT. The profile shows more than 3,000 delta-chain clones, 10% of them singletons. Unmatched junction bases numbered 2, after V lost 1 base and J lost 0 bases. The CDR3 spans 17 residues. CDR1 is GEAIGNYY and CDR2 is EKD in the germline V gene. In this sample, this clone turned up a few times. The chain is built from TRDV2 and TRDJ3; 7 bases are shared with TRDD3. Sequencing was done on a sample of blood. The sequence was collected from a child who was a newborn, infant or young child, either healthy, febrile or measles-vaccinated (not recorded which). DNA for the CDR3: TGTGCCTGTGACACTGGGGGGATCTCCTGGGACACCCGACAGATGTTTTTC. This gives the protein CACDTGGISWDTRQMFF.